This is a list of T cell receptor beta chains from one sample in a study of T-cell reconstitution after alpha-beta-depleted transplantation in children. TCRdb re-called the PCR reads with MiXCR, one entry per CDR3 protein. The sample includes 150,000 to 200,000 distinct CDR3 sequences, more than 9.5% of them seen just once. This sample comprised PBMCs, obtained before TCRalphabeta/CD19-depleted stem cell transplant. The receptors here all came from a boy younger than 10 with acute myeloid leukemia, due to receive a stem cell transplant. Each CDR3 is given with its conserved first and last residue. The order of the fields is V gene, J gene, clone size, D gene, CDR3 DNA, CDR3 protein. A D gene is named only where the DNA matches it firmly. Rows may omit the clone size; those that give it use once, few, many or a size class.

TRBV7-9	TRBJ2-1	many	NA	TGTGCCAGCAGCCCAGTCGGGGACTCTAGCCCGGCCAATGAGCAGTTCTTC	CASSPVGDSSPANEQFF
TRBV5-1	TRBJ1-1	many	NA	TGCGCCAGCAGCTTGACGGACACTGAAGCTTTCTTT	CASSLTDTEAFF
TRBV5-1	TRBJ1-3	many	NA	TGCGCCAGCAGCTTGGAGGGCAGACCCTCTGGAAACACCATATATTTT	CASSLEGRPSGNTIYF
TRBV19	TRBJ2-5	many	TRBD1	TGTGCCAGTAGGGACAGGGGGCAAGAGACCCAGTACTTC	CASRDRGQETQYF
TRBV3-1	TRBJ1-4	many	TRBD1	TGTGCCAGCAGCCAGGGGACCTGGACAGGGGATGAAAAACTGTTTTTT	CASSQGTWTGDEKLFF
TRBV6-5	TRBJ2-7	many	NA	TGTGCCAGCAGTTACGCAGGCGAGGCCCACGAGCAGTACTTC	CASSYAGEAHEQYF
TRBV7-2	TRBJ2-7	many	NA	TGTGCCAGCAGCTTAGGGACATTCTACGAGCAGTACTTC	CASSLGTFYEQYF
TRBV12-3/TRBV12-4	TRBJ1-5	NA	TRBD1	TGTACCAGCAGTCCCGGGCGAGGACAGGGTATGGGCAATCAGCCCCAGCATTTT	CTSSPGRGQGMGNQPQHF
TRBV5-1	TRBJ2-7	many	TRBD2	TGCGCCAGCAGCTTGCCTAGCGGACTTCTCTACGAGCAGTACTTC	CASSLPSGLLYEQYF
TRBV5-1	TRBJ1-1	many	TRBD1	TGTGCCAGCAGCCGGGACAGGGGGAACACTGAAGCTTTCTTT	CASSRDRGNTEAFF
TRBV5-1	TRBJ2-5	many	NA	TGCGCCAGCAGCTTACCCACAGGGAGCGTACAAGAGACCCAGTACTTC	CASSLPTGSVQETQYF
TRBV5-1	TRBJ2-5	many	NA	TGCGCCAGCAGCTTGGGGGCCGAGACCCAGTACTTC	CASSLGAETQYF
TRBV20-1	TRBJ1-1	many	NA	TGCAGTGCTCCCCCCCCGGGCAGGAACACTGAAGCTTTCTTT	CSAPPPGRNTEAFF
TRBV7-9	TRBJ1-2	many	NA	TGTGCCAGCAGACGGGCGGGGGACTACACCTTC	CASRRAGDYTF
TRBV6-5	TRBJ1-1	many	TRBD1	TGTGCCAGCAGTCCACTCGGACAGGGGGCGAACACTGAAGCTTTCTTT	CASSPLGQGANTEAFF
TRBV5-1	TRBJ2-5	many	NA	TGCGCCAGCAGCTTGGACACGGGGGCGGAGACCCAGTACTTC	CASSLDTGAETQYF
TRBV12-3/TRBV12-4	TRBJ2-5	many	NA	TGTGCCAGCAGTCTGGGGAGGTACCAAGAGACCCAGTACTTC	CASSLGRYQETQYF
TRBV20-1	TRBJ2-2	many	TRBD2	TGCAGTGTTCGATCCCTCCCGGCAGGACGGACTAGCGGGAGAGGGAAGACCGGGGAGCTGTTTTTT	CSVRSLPAGRTSGRGKTGELFF
TRBV27	TRBJ2-7	many	NA	TGTGCCAGCAGTTTTTCCTCCGTCTCCTACGAGCAGTACTTC	CASSFSSVSYEQYF